Listed below are T cell receptor beta chains from one sample, sequenced in a study of vaccination and CD4 T cells after COVID-19. TCRdb independently ran MiXCR on the PCR reads; one entry per CDR3 protein. Among about 11,000 distinct CDR3 sequences listed, 58% were seen once. Their specific antigens are unknown. Sequencing was done on a sample of CD4+ T cells from blood, cultured in vitro. These receptors were taken from a human donor who had recovered from COVID-19. Both conserved end residues are part of each CDR3. Each record gives: CDR3 protein, CDR3 length, V gene, J gene.

CSARGGAGANSPLHF	15	TRBV20-1	TRBJ1-6
CASSSDRGNSPLHF	14	TRBV5-5	TRBJ1-6
CASSFSTVNTEAFF	14	TRBV27	TRBJ1-1
CASSPHGGIAGNTIYF	16	TRBV2	TRBJ1-3
CASSSLGLAGGSTDTQYF	18	TRBV27	TRBJ2-3
CSAAPVWSSYNEQFF	15	TRBV20-1	TRBJ2-1
CASSSSGTLTGELFF	15	TRBV6-2/TRBV6-3	TRBJ2-2
CASSQDSAGRRNEQFF	16	TRBV4-3	TRBJ2-1
CASRSFAGGSTTQYF	15	TRBV6-2/TRBV6-3	TRBJ2-3
CSATPQMIEQYF	12	TRBV20-1	TRBJ2-7
CASSNLGAGTGELFF	15	TRBV7-9	TRBJ2-2